This T cell receptor beta chain was observed in a study of cytomegalovirus exposure and HLA in healthy donors. Repertoires were generated with immunoSEQ multiplex PCR, while TCRdb's copy carries only in-frame clones and drops some. The profile shows 120,000 to 150,000 clones, approximately 91% of them singletons. General study results and limits: First-cohort TCR clusters were later found to tend to co-occur in the roughly 110 validation repertoires. Among TCR beta chains, those listed as cytomegalovirus-associated numbered over 150. Three chains linked to CMV were shown in vitro to be specific for CMV antigens.

With regard to this clone: The antigen is undetermined.

V gave up 5 bases and J gave up 7 bases; unmatched junction bases: 4. Germline V gene data show CDR1 as MDHEN and CDR2 as SYDVKM. The CDR3 sequence is 13 residues long. This TCR came from a man between 18 and 29 years old in good health and CMV-seronegative. The chain is built from TRBV28 and TRBJ2-7; 11 nucleotides match TRBD1. The sequenced sample consisted of PBMCs. CDR3 loop: CASSGQGAGEQYV. DNA for the CDR3: TGTGCCAGCAGTGGACAGGGGGCTGGAGAGCAGTACGTC.